A selection of T cell receptor beta chains follows, all from one sample in a study of graft-versus-host responses after intestinal transplantation. This table comes from immunoSEQ multiplex PCR, and its TCRdb copy is limited to in-frame clones, with some not included. Among tens of thousands of clones listed, 94% were seen once. For these receptors, no antigen is known. The sample in question was unstimulated CD8+ T cells sorted from spleen or lymph node cells, obtained before intestinal transplant. Every receptor here comes from a human donor who received an intestinal transplant. The CDR3 runs from the conserved cysteine through the conserved F or W.

j_call	v_call	cdr3_aa
TRBJ2-1	TRBV19	CASSDPLAGHSYNEQFF
TRBJ2-1	TRBV19	CASSIDGLRANEQFF
TRBJ2-1	TRBV6-5	CASSTLAGAYNEQFF
TRBJ2-7	TRBV4-1	CASSPLGRSYEQYF
TRBJ1-5	TRBV27	CASSYPGTDSNQPQHF
TRBJ1-4	TRBV7-9	CASSLVGSEKLFF
-	TRBV9	CASTAGGGPQDEQYF
TRBJ2-1	TRBV11-2	CASERFFSYNEQFF
TRBJ2-1	TRBV28	CASSPGTSGTNEQFF
TRBJ1-1	TRBV27	CASSSYTEAFF
TRBJ2-7	TRBV29-1	CSVGKALYEQYF
TRBJ2-5	TRBV9	CASAYSGRIAETQYF
TRBJ2-1	TRBV19	CASTGTSGNLYNEQFF
TRBJ2-5	TRBV28	CASSSTGRNQETQYF
TRBJ2-1	TRBV6-6	CASNEPGGSATNEQFF
TRBJ2-1	TRBV28	CASSLRTYNEQFF
TRBJ1-5	TRBV9	CASSVGGRTEPQHF
TRBJ1-5	TRBV28	CASTWGNQPQHF
TRBJ2-7	TRBV6-5	CASSLGTNQEGQYF
TRBJ2-6	TRBV7-8	CASSLDRAGANVLTF
-	TRBV11-1	CASSLGALAGDYEQYF
TRBJ2-7	TRBV2	CAAIVSYEQYF
TRBJ2-7	TRBV28	CASTDYPRWWGRENEQYF
TRBJ2-7	TRBV9	CASSAGGAAYEQYF
TRBJ1-2	TRBV27	CASSLLGGNYGYTF
TRBJ1-1	TRBV9	CASSVEQMNTEAFF
TRBJ2-7	TRBV27	CASSFEAGDTYEQYF
TRBJ2-5	TRBV28	CASLGGETQYF
TRBJ1-1	TRBV6-1	CASSEGGMNTEAFF
TRBJ2-7	TRBV12-5	CASGLAPYGLRLVRAYEQYF
TRBJ1-2	TRBV20-1	CRARVGNGYTF
TRBJ2-7	TRBV2	CASRRGLVVYEQYF
TRBJ2-7	TRBV14	CASSQDPGTSGRSVYEQYF
TRBJ2-1	TRBV29-1	CSVDGGSYNEQFF
TRBJ2-1	TRBV9	CASSVGAGDEQFF
TRBJ2-7	TRBV6-6	CASSYSTRGIEQYF
TRBJ2-7	TRBV27	CASSFGTVGYEQYF
TRBJ1-1	TRBV5-1	CASSLARGGEAFF
TRBJ2-5	TRBV27	CASSPTSGRETQYF
TRBJ1-2	TRBV15	CATSRDYRESSYYGYTF
TRBJ2-7	TRBV6-1	CASSYTGSYEQYF
TRBJ2-7	TRBV13	CASSLGLAEYEQYF
TRBJ2-6	TRBV5-5	CASSLSYRGKVGANVLTF
TRBJ2-7	TRBV5-1	CASSLTYGQVYEQYF
TRBJ2-1	TRBV29-1	CSVEVDWGNEQFF
TRBJ2-7	TRBV4-1	CASSQNLGLIYEQYF
TRBJ2-1	TRBV6-4	CASSEERESYNEQFF